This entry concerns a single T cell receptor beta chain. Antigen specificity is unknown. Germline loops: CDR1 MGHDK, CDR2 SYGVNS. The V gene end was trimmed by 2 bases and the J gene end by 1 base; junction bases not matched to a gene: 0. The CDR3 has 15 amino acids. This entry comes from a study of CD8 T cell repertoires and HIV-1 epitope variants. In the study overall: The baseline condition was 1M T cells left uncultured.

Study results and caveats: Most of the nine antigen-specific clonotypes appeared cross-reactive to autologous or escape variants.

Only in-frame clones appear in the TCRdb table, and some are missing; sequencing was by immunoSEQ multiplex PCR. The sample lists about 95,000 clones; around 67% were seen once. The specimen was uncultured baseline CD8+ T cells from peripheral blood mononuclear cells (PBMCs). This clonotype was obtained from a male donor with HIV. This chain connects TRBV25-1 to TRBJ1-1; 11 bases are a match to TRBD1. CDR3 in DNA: TGTGCCAGCAGTGAAGGGACAGGGGGGAACACTGAAGCTTTCTTT. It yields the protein CASSEGTGGNTEAFF.